These 7 T cell receptor beta chains were sequenced from one sample in a study of blood T cell repertoires in COVID-19. The protocol was immunoSEQ multiplex PCR, while the TCRdb copy is restricted to in-frame clones and leaves out a portion. Counted here are some 89,000 clones, approximately 87% occurring once; the ten biggest clones make up approximately 15%. Sequenced sample: peripheral blood. The receptors stem from a human donor in a cohort sampled during active COVID-19.

The V gene is TRBV6-1, the J gene TRBJ2-1, with TRBD2 identical over 11 bases. Germline assignment: CDR1 MNHNS and CDR2 SASEGT. With V trimmed by 4 bases and J by 3 bases, 11 bases remained unmatched. This CDR3 contains 18 residues. In DNA, the CDR3 is TGTGCCAGCAGTGTCCTTAGCGGGGGGGCCCCCTTCTACAATGAGCAGTTCTTC. This sequence encodes CASSVLSGGAPFYNEQFF.

The V call is TRBV5-1, the J call TRBJ2-7; 8 bases are a match to TRBD1. Germline-derived CDR1 and CDR2 are SGHRS and YFSETQ. With 4 bases clipped from V and 0 bases from J, the junction kept 21 bases outside the gene matches. The CDR3 is 20 amino acids. The CDR3 DNA reads as TGCGCCAGCAGCCCAGCAGGGACAGGAAAACTCGTGCTAGGCTCCTACGAGCAGTACTTC. Amino acid sequence: CASSPAGTGKLVLGSYEQYF.

CDR3 region: CASSYLRGNTEAFF. DNA for the CDR3: TGTGCCAGCAGTTACCTACGGGGGAACACTGAAGCTTTCTTT. J is TRBJ1-1 and V is TRBV6-6; D is undetermined. Germline V gene sequence: CDR1 MNHNY, CDR2 SVGAGI (reference sequence). Trimming removed 2 bases from V and 1 base from J, with 8 bases in between. This CDR3 spans 14 amino acids.

This chain joins TRBV5-4 and TRBJ2-2; tentatively, D is TRBD2 (7 bases). Germline-derived CDR1 and CDR2 are SGHNT and YYREEE (reference sequence). The ends were cut back, 4 bases at V and 6 bases at J, with 19 bases in the middle. CDR3 length: 16 amino acids. The CDR3 loop is CASSTPGGATPGELFF. The CDR3 DNA reads TGTGCCAGCAGCACCCCTGGGGGGGCGACCCCCGGGGAGCTGTTTTTT.

The V gene is TRBV7-6, the J gene TRBJ2-3, with D maybe TRBD2 (6 bases). Trimming took off 3 bases at V and 3 bases at J, with 13 bases between the two ends. Germline V gene lookup returns CDR1 SGHVS and CDR2 FNYEAQ. The CDR3 totals 15 residues. CDR3 sequence reads: CASSLSGVLTDTQYF. The DNA of the CDR3 is TGTGCCAGCAGCTTGTCGGGAGTATTGACAGATACGCAGTATTTT.

The chain joins TRBV6-1 to TRBJ1-2; no definite D call. The CDR3 consists of 12 residues. V lost 2 bases and J 7 bases, leaving 8 bases between the germline ends. Germline V gene lookup returns CDR1 MNHNS and CDR2 SASEGT. CDR3 amino acids: CASSESEGGYTF. Here the CDR3 DNA reads TGTGCCAGCAGTGAAAGCGAAGGTGGCTACACCTTC.

The chain couples TRBV30 to TRBJ2-7; 8 nucleotides align to TRBD1. V shed 2 bases, J shed 2 bases, and the junction held 8 bases outside the gene matches. This CDR3 region has 15 residues. The germline gives CDR1 GTSNPN, CDR2 SVGIG (reference sequence). The CDR3: CAWSKDRVETYEQYF. As DNA, the CDR3 is TGTGCCTGGAGTAAGGACAGGGTTGAGACCTACGAGCAGTACTTC.